This T cell receptor beta chain is from a study of cytomegalovirus exposure and HLA in healthy donors. Whole-study context: Some 200 million T cells yielded 100 million or so unique TCR beta sequences, as an earlier analysis found. Points from the study as a whole: When analyzed later, a missense DCLRE1C variant was found to be linked to TCR beta V- and J-gene trimming. It was likely that a cluster of highly shared sequence variants was a sequencing artifact.

V shed 3 bases, J shed 1 base, and the junction held 1 base outside the gene matches. Looked up from germline, CDR1 is SGHTA and CDR2 is FQGNSA. The CDR3 runs to 14 residues. Notes on this clone: Its antigen is as yet unknown.

Unrecorded immune exposure was likely among donors, who were nominally healthy when sampled. The PCR contained 60 Vbeta and 13 Jbeta primers. The table came from immunoSEQ multiplex PCR; TCRdb's copy has only in-frame clones and leaves some out. The sample lists about 130,000 clones; more than 75% were seen once. The chain combines TRBV7-2 with TRBJ1-2; 8 bases line up with TRBD1. Sample: PBMCs. This TCR was sampled from a woman aged 60-70 years in good health and CMV-seropositive. For the CDR3, the DNA is TGTGCCAGCAGCTTCGACAGGGGTAACTATGGCTACACCTTC. Translating it yields CASSFDRGNYGYTF. The full variable domain, with the rest looked up from reference TRBV7-2 and TRBJ1-2, is GAGVSQSPSNKVTEKGKDVELRCDPISGHTALYWYRQSLGQGLEFLIYFQGNSAPDKSGLPSDRFSAERTGGSVSTLTIQRTQQEDSAVYLCASSFDRGNYGYTFGSGTRLTVV.